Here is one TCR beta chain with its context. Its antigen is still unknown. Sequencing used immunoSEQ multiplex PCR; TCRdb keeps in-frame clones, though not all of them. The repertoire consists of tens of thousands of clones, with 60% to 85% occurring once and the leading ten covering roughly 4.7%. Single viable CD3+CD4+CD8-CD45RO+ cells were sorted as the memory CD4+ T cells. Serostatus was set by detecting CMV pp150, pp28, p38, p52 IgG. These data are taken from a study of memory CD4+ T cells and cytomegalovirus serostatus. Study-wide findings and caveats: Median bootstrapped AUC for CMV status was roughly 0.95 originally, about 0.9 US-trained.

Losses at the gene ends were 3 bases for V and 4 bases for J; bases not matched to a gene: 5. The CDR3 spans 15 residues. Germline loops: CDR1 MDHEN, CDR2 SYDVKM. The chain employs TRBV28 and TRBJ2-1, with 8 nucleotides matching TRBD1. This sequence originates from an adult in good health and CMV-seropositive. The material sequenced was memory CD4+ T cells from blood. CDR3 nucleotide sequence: TGTGCCAGCAGTTTTCAAGGACAGGGTTACAATGAGCAGTTCTTC. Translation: CASSFQGQGYNEQFF.